The present T cell receptor (beta chain) was sequenced within a study of blood T cell repertoires in COVID-19 (dated by TCRdb to about 2020). Background on the whole study: Collaborator samples came from the United States, Italy and Spain and covered acute and convalescent phases of COVID-19. The sample metadata nearly always contained a de-identified subject ID, COVID-19 status, age in years and sex. The material from the prospective study consisted of cDNA or gDNA derived from T cells, B-cell-depleted T cells, or PBMCs. The repertoires were released in a freely available public database meant as a resource for research on the immune response to SARS-CoV-2. Where available, HLA class I and class II types were taken from metadata supplied by the sample provider and were not determined by assay-based typing. The samples were drawn from the first 160 participants of the ongoing ImmuneRACE study and from more than 1,000 subjects provided by 6 global collaborators. The dataset comprised deeply sampled blood TCRbeta repertoires from subjects exposed to, actively infected with, or recovered from COVID-19.

The count of this clone is one. Its antigen is still unknown. No clone much larger than this one lies a single base away; base qualities are absent. The immunoSEQ Assay, a bias-controlled multiplex PCR, was used to amplify TCRbeta CDR3 regions from genomic DNA. The authors' analysis ran thus. Nucleated cell counts per sample were estimated from amplification of reference gene primers within the assay. To quantify the absolute abundance of each unique TCRbeta CDR3 rearrangement, sequence reads were collapsed and filtered. Productive Simpson clonality was computed per sample as the square root of Simpson's diversity index over productive rearrangements. TCRdb carries this immuneACCESS record with in-frame sequences only. Its versions omit some clonotypes, under half of them owing to an unresolved V gene in the studies checked, with the rest unexplained. V, J and clone size were drawn from that table, and D and trimming were deduced from the DNA. Present in this sample are approximately 180,000 clones, roughly 82% of which were seen just once. The top ten clones comprise over 12% of the sample.

The CDR3 holds 14 amino acids from the cysteine to the phenylalanine. Of all the DNA, just the CDR3 is kept, 42 bases in frame from base 1. The germline ends are 13 bases apart after V is trimmed by 6 bases and J by 7 bases. From a lookup of the germline V gene, CDR1 and CDR2 are SNHLY and FYNNEI. What the authors observed across the whole study: The amount of clinical and demographic metadata varied by source and participant and was provided uncurated.

In the prospective study, participants were about 18 to 89 years old, resided in about two dozen geographic areas of the United States, and were enrolled through a virtual design. To assign participants to cohorts, the prospective study relied on clinical history that participants themselves reported in a screening survey and a study questionnaire. ImmuneRACE Cohort 3 recovered participants were defined by two consecutive negative NP/OP PCR tests, healthcare professional clearance, or symptom resolution. In the prospective study, mobile phlebotomists collected whole blood, serum and a nasopharyngeal or oropharyngeal swab from each participant. Participants in the prospective study had the option to provide additional blood draws and questionnaires over a 2-month period. Before DNA extraction, prospective study blood samples were shipped either frozen or at room temperature.

The sequence was obtained from a man aged 45-65 years who had recovered from COVID-19. The source material was PBMCs or T cells enriched from blood (not recorded which). Recombination joined TRBV2 with TRBJ1-6, with TRBD1 tentatively as D gene (6 bases match). The nucleotide sequence is given as TGTGCCAGCAGGCTACAGGGATGGAATTCACCCCTCCACTTT. Its translation is CASRLQGWNSPLHF.